The 14 T cell receptor beta chains listed next were all sequenced from one sample in a study of identical twins. TCRdb recomputed calls from the 5' RACE reads with MiXCR, one row per CDR3 protein. The sample contains 300,000 to 400,000 distinct CDR3 sequences, roughly 9% of which appear only once. Sequenced: naive T cells sorted from blood. The receptors were gathered from a woman between 45 and 60 years old in good health.

J is TRBJ2-3 and V is TRBV20-1; 8 bases fit TRBD2. V was clipped by 4 bases and J by 4 bases; unmatched bases: 10. In germline, CDR1 is DFQATT, CDR2 SNEGSKA (reference sequence). The length of the CDR3 is 15 residues. The DNA of the CDR3 is TGCAGTGCTATCCCGGGACTAGAGCGTCCAGATACGCAGTATTTT. This codes for CSAIPGLERPDTQYF.

V gene TRBV6-1 combines with J gene TRBJ1-1; D uncertain. Per the germline V gene, CDR1 is MNHNS and CDR2 is SASEGT. There are 12 residues in the CDR3. The V and J ends lost 6 bases and 2 bases respectively, with 7 bases between them. This chain's CDR3 is CASRMFNTEAFF. The CDR3 coding sequence is TGTGCCAGCAGGATGTTTAACACTGAAGCTTTCTTT.

The rearrangement joins TRBV4-1 to TRBJ1-1; D may be TRBD1 (6 bases). Per germline, CDR1 MGHRA and CDR2 YSYEKL. The CDR3 contains 16 residues. Deletions cut 4 bases from V and 3 bases from J, with 18 bases between. In nucleotides, the CDR3 is TGCGCCAGCAGCCTAGTCCGAGGGGGGCGGGACACTGAAGCTTTCTTT. This sequence encodes CASSLVRGGRDTEAFF.

This clonotype occurred a few times. V is TRBV6-6 and J is TRBJ1-4; D unresolved. From germline, CDR1 is MNHNY and CDR2 SVGAGI (reference sequence). Trimming pared 6 bases from V and 14 bases from J, leaving 16 bases between. The CDR3 has 12 amino acids. The CDR3 coding sequence is TGTGCCAGCAGAGATGTGGCTGAGTCGCTGTTTTTT. The encoded protein is CASRDVAESLFF.

V is TRBV7-3 and J is TRBJ2-1, with TRBD2 identical over 8 bases. Germline V gene sequence: CDR1 SGHTA, CDR2 FQGTGA. The V gene end was trimmed by 10 bases and the J gene end by 6 bases; junction bases not matched to a gene: 5. CDR3 length: 12 residues. The CDR3 region has the DNA TGTGCCATCCGGGAGGGCCTCAATGAGCAGTTCTTC. It codes for CAIREGLNEQFF.

The chain combines TRBV12-3 or TRBV12-4 with TRBJ1-2; weak D call: TRBD1 (6 bases). The V end lost 5 bases, the J end lost 1 base, and 14 bases lay between the germline ends. The CDR3 extends over 15 amino acids. The CDR3: CASSGRTALNYGYTF. CDR3 sequence (DNA): TGTGCCAGCAGTGGGAGGACAGCCCTTAACTATGGCTACACCTTC.

Ten or more counts support this clonotype. The rearrangement joins TRBV18 to TRBJ2-2, with no clear D. The germline V and J ends were trimmed by 1 base and 6 bases, with 6 bases remaining between them. CDR1 KGHSH and CDR2 LQKENI come from the germline V gene. CDR3 length: 13 residues. The CDR3 coding sequence is TGTGCCAGCTCACCACTAGTCGCCGGGGAGCTGTTTTTT. This gives the protein CASSPLVAGELFF.

The table lists this clonotype with a few counts. The chain combines TRBV2 with TRBJ1-3; 11 positions agree with TRBD1. This CDR3 is 17 amino acids long. V trimming: 9 bases; J trimming: 0 bases; junction bases outside the gene matches: 10. The V gene's germline CDR1 is SNHLY and CDR2 FYNNEI. The CDR3 nucleotides read TGTGCCAGTTTCGAAACCGGGACAGGGGGCTCTGGAAACACCATATATTTT. It codes for CASFETGTGGSGNTIYF.

This clonotype was recorded a few times. The chain uses TRBV7-8 and TRBJ1-1; TRBD1 might be the D (6 bases). CDR1 and CDR2 from the germline V gene are SGHVS and FQNEAQ. The V end lost 5 bases, the J end lost 1 base, and 14 bases lay between the germline ends. The CDR3 runs 15 residues. The CDR3 here is CASSGGDRRNTEAFF. The DNA of the CDR3 is TGTGCCAGCAGCGGAGGCGACAGGAGGAACACTGAAGCTTTCTTT.

This clonotype appeared a few times. The genes are TRBV7-9 and TRBJ2-5, with 8 bases aligning to TRBD1. Germline V gene lookup returns CDR1 SEHNR and CDR2 FQNEAQ (reference sequence). The ends lost 5 bases at V and 5 bases at J; junction bases unmatched: 7. This CDR3 is 14 amino acids long. In nucleotides, the CDR3 is TGTGCCAGCAGCCCGACAGGGGTTTGGGAGACCCAGTACTTC. Its protein product is CASSPTGVWETQYF. Drawing the rest from reference TRBV7-9 and TRBJ2-5, the complete variable domain is DTGVSQNPRHKITKRGQNVTFRCDPISEHNRLYWYRQTLGQGPEFLTYFQNEAQLEKSRLLSDRFSAERPKGSFSTLEIQRTEQGDSAMYLCASSPTGVWETQYFGPGTRLLVL.

This clonotype turned up a few times. The chain carries TRBV11-2 and TRBJ1-1, with unresolved D. This CDR3 region has 17 residues. Germline assignment: CDR1 SGHAT and CDR2 FQNNGV. With 5 bases removed from V and 0 bases from J, the gap between germline ends came to 19 bases. CDR3 in amino acids: CASSLGGRVGLNTEAFF. In DNA, the CDR3 is TGTGCCAGCAGCCTAGGTGGTCGAGTGGGCTTGAACACTGAAGCTTTCTTT.

This clonotype was found a few times. This chain joins TRBV4-1 and TRBJ1-4; D gene ambiguous. CDR3 length: 15 residues. V was trimmed by 8 bases and J by 14 bases, leaving 27 bases between them. The germline gives CDR1 MGHRA, CDR2 YSYEKL. The CDR3 spells CASSYLQRAVRRLFF. The DNA for the CDR3 is TGCGCCAGCTCCTACCTACAGAGGGCCGTAAGAAGGCTGTTTTTT.

The sample holds a few counts of this clonotype. The chain is built from TRBV30 and TRBJ2-7, with D perhaps being TRBD1 or TRBD2 (8 bases each). This CDR3 has 16 amino acids. Germline V gene sequence: CDR1 GTSNPN, CDR2 SVGIG (reference sequence). Trimming shortened V by 5 bases and J by 2 bases, and 22 bases separated the two germline ends. Here the CDR3 reads CAWRTGFSGTTYEQYF. The CDR3 DNA follows: TGTGCCTGGCGGACAGGGTTTAGCGGGACCACCTACGAGCAGTACTTC.

Written as DNA, the CDR3 is TGTGCCACCAGTGAAGGGTATGCTGAGCAGTTCTTC. Translated: CATSEGYAEQFF. The chain carries TRBV24-1 and TRBJ2-1; D not certain. The V and J ends lost 4 bases and 9 bases respectively, with 9 bases between them. From germline, CDR1 is KGHDR and CDR2 SFDVKD. This CDR3 has 12 amino acids.